This TCR beta chain was documented in a study of T cells after yellow fever vaccination (dated by TCRdb to about 2019). Some background on the complete study: Libraries from fractions with low cell numbers were prepared with the SMART-Seq v4 Ultra Low Input RNA kit. To follow T-cell clones before and after primary and booster YFV17D yellow fever vaccination, bulk TCR alpha and beta repertoires were sequenced over time. Two healthy male donors, one aged 18 to 29 and one aged 30 to 40 years, made up the cohort. Blood samples were taken at several timepoints before and after primary and secondary immunization, and bulk PBMC replicates and cell subsets were isolated. General study outcomes and caveats: FACS-sorted repertoires could contain abundant contaminating clonotypes from the bulk population, so computational filtering was required. A small share of clonotypes was detected in both CD4 and CD8 compartments, with the overlap likely arising from convergent recombination. Because only a couple of donors were included in the study, the extent to which the findings can be generalized is limited. The secondary T-cell response was weaker than the primary response but faster, peaking on day 5 instead of day 15. Most clones expanded after primary vaccination (96% of CD4 and 70% to 90% of CD8) were re-detected after the booster, suggesting that broad memory maintenance occurred.

This clonotype was counted ten times or more. What this receptor recognizes is not known. No base quality values were provided; no much bigger clone lies one nucleotide off. According to the study, the label for this sample's treatment or condition signals: live attenuated yellow fever vaccine strain. A standard Ficoll-Paque protocol was used to isolate PBMCs from peripheral blood. Dynabeads CD4 and CD8 positive selection kits were used to isolate CD4 and CD8 T-cell fractions. TriZol was used to extract RNA from bulk PBMCs, from CD4 and CD8 fractions, and from dextramer-positive and dextramer-negative fractions. Trimming costs V 0 bases and J 8 bases, and their ends lie 18 bases apart. Counted from cysteine to phenylalanine, this CDR3 has 16 amino acids. The kept DNA is CDR3 alone, 48 bases in frame from the first base. Based on the germline V gene, the CDR1 and CDR2 sequences are SGHRS and YFSETQ.

TCR cDNA was synthesized by 5'RACE template switching, through which a universal primer site and unique molecular identifiers were introduced. Priming of cDNA synthesis was performed from both the TCR alpha and TCR beta constant segments. Library amplification used two PCR steps, and the second PCR step added sample barcodes and sequencing adapters. Sequencing of libraries was performed on Illumina HiSeq 2500 (2x100 bp) or NovaSeq (2x150 bp). The study's processing was this. Demultiplexing of reads and collapsing into UMI consensus sequences were performed with MIGEC, and V(D)J alignment was carried out with MiXCR. Using edgeR on replicate PBMC samples, clonotypes were called vaccine-responding if FDR was below 0.01 and the log2 fold change was above 5 up to day 15. Each bulk clonotype received a CD4 or CD8 identity based on whether the sequenced CD4 or CD8 repertoire contained that clonotype at higher abundance. In TCRdb, the public reads were trimmed at Q25 with fastp and aligned with MiXCR, with productive beta chains retained. Rows merge per CDR3 protein into single entries with the most common DNA and genes. The V and J calls and clone size come from TCRdb's table, not from the authors' own analysis. This sample holds 30,000 or so distinct CDR3 sequences; about 4.6% were observed only once. The ten largest clones represent approximately 45% of the sample.

This receptor was identified in a man aged 25 to 45 who received the YFV17D yellow fever vaccine. The sample here was CD8+ T cells sorted from PBMCs, taken 5 days after the yellow fever booster vaccination. This chain joins TRBV5-1 to TRBJ2-1, with the D segment identity uncertain. The DNA sequence is given as TGCGCCAGCAGCTTGGAAGGCAGGTCCCGCGCCCATGAGCAGTTCTTC. The encoded protein is CASSLEGRSRAHEQFF.